Below are 30 T cell receptor beta chains sequenced from a single sample in a study of cytomegalovirus exposure and HLA in healthy donors. Use of 60 Vbeta and 13 Jbeta primers characterized the PCR. Profiled with immunoSEQ multiplex PCR; TCRdb holds only in-frame clones, not every one. The sample carries roughly 150,000 clones, about 77% recorded once. Sample: PBMCs. These receptors were taken from a man in his thirties or forties in good health and CMV-seronegative.

CDR3 nucleotides: TGTGCCAGCAGTTTATTGGGGGGGGGCCTCCAAGAGACCCAGTACTTC. Protein sequence: CASSLLGGGLQETQYF. V is TRBV28 and J is TRBJ2-5, with D tentatively TRBD2 (7 bases). The CDR3 contains 16 residues. Germline CDR1 and CDR2: MDHEN and SYDVKM. V was clipped by 1 base and J by 1 base, with 13 bases between them.

This clone has only a few counts. V usage is TRBV18 and J usage is TRBJ2-7, with D maybe TRBD2 (6 bases). The CDR3 spans 14 residues. V lost 2 bases to trimming and J lost 5 bases, with 13 bases between them. Germline loops: CDR1 KGHSH, CDR2 LQKENI. CDR3 sequence: CASSPSRGGNEQYF. The DNA of the CDR3 is TGTGCCAGCTCACCATCACGAGGAGGGAACGAGCAGTACTTC.

The chain carries TRBV28 and TRBJ2-1; D possibly corresponds to TRBD2 (5 bases). The length of the CDR3 is 13 residues. Per germline, CDR1 MDHEN and CDR2 SYDVKM. V lost 6 bases and J lost 5, with 11 bases in between. CDR3 region: CASRGSSNNEQFF. The CDR3 region has the DNA TGTGCCAGCAGGGGGAGCAGCAACAATGAGCAGTTCTTC.

This clone was observed a handful of times. The rearrangement uses TRBV25-1 and TRBJ2-2, with 11 bases aligning to TRBD1. Germline V gene sequence: CDR1 MGHDK, CDR2 SYGVNS. V shed 4 bases and J 6 bases; nucleotides not matched to a gene: 7. The CDR3 is 16 amino acids. CDR3 sequence: CASSGSGTGGAGELFF. Written as DNA, the CDR3 is TGTGCCAGCAGTGGTTCGGGGACAGGGGGGGCCGGGGAGCTGTTTTTT.

This clone was picked up one time. In nucleotides, the CDR3 is TGTGCCATCAGGGGCCCCAGGTCCAACGAGCAGTACTTC. This encodes CAIRGPRSNEQYF. The V and J genes are TRBV10-3 and TRBJ2-7; D not certain. Germline lookup yields CDR1 ENHRY and CDR2 SYGVKD. This CDR3 comprises 13 residues. V lost 6 bases to trimming and J lost 5 bases, with 14 bases between them.

V and J are TRBV10-1 and TRBJ2-7, with D possibly matching TRBD1 (6 bases). The CDR3 sequence is 13 residues long. Germline lookup yields CDR1 WNHNN and CDR2 SYGVQD (reference sequence). V was pared by 4 bases and J by 6 bases, with 13 bases between. CDR3 protein: CASSGIQGLEQYF. The CDR3 coding sequence is TGCGCCAGCAGTGGGATCCAGGGGCTCGAGCAGTACTTC.

The rearrangement joins TRBV18 to TRBJ1-2; the D gene is possibly TRBD1 (5 bases). The V and J ends lost 6 bases and 6 bases respectively, with 14 bases between them. The germline CDR1 and CDR2 sequences are KGHSH and LQKENI. This CDR3 region has 13 residues. The CDR3 nucleotides read TGTGCCAGCTCTAACCCAGGGCTCGATGGCTACACCTTC. As protein: CASSNPGLDGYTF.

This clone was seen once. The genes are TRBV6-1 and TRBJ1-5, with TRBD1 identical over 10 bases. The CDR3 runs 13 residues. V lost 6 bases and J lost 5; bases outside the gene matches: 1. In germline, CDR1 is MNHNS, CDR2 SASEGT. CDR3: CASSGQGDQPQHF. The DNA of the CDR3 is TGTGCCAGCAGCGGACAGGGGGATCAGCCCCAGCATTTT.

CDR3 protein: CASTGTWSSGYTF. CDR3 DNA: TGTGCCAGCACCGGGACATGGAGTTCCGGCTACACCTTC. J is TRBJ1-2 and V is TRBV2, with a weak D call TRBD1 (6 bases). Germline CDR1 and CDR2: SNHLY and FYNNEI. Trimming removed 7 bases from V and 8 bases from J, with 17 bases in between. The CDR3 contains 13 residues.

The rearrangement uses TRBV19 and TRBJ2-2, with a tentative D call TRBD1 (6 bases). The germline V gene has CDR1 LNHDA and CDR2 SQIVND (reference sequence). This CDR3 spans 15 amino acids. V shed 1 base and J shed 5 bases, with 11 bases lying between them. The CDR3 DNA is TGTGCCAGTAGTATAGGACCAGGGGAGACCGGGGAGCTGTTTTTT. It codes for CASSIGPGETGELFF.

In DNA, the CDR3 is TGTGCCAGTAGTATTACTCAGGACAGGGTGAACACCGGGGAGCTGTTTTTT. It translates to CASSITQDRVNTGELFF. J is TRBJ2-2 and V is TRBV19; TRBD1 aligns across 8 bases. V lost 3 bases and J lost 1; bases outside the gene matches: 7. The CDR3 extends over 17 amino acids. In germline, CDR1 is LNHDA, CDR2 SQIVND (reference sequence).

The chain has TRBV28 and TRBJ2-3; maybe TRBD2 (7 bases). The V gene lost 4 bases and the J gene lost 2 bases, with 16 bases spanning the gap. CDR1 and CDR2 (germline): MDHEN, SYDVKM. This CDR3 spans 16 amino acids. CDR3 bases: TGTGCCAGCAGTTCGGCGGGGAGGGGGATCACAGATACGCAGTATTTT. Its protein product is CASSSAGRGITDTQYF.

V and J are TRBV25-1 and TRBJ1-3, with D possibly matching TRBD1 (6 bases). The germline gives CDR1 MGHDK, CDR2 SYGVNS. CDR3 size: 14 residues. The V end was cut by 6 bases, the J end by 0 bases, with 9 bases between. The CDR3 here is CASRRDNSGNTIYF. The CDR3 DNA reads as TGTGCCAGCAGGAGGGACAACTCTGGAAACACCATATATTTT.

The V call is TRBV2, the J call TRBJ2-1; 12 bases line up with TRBD2. The CDR3 covers 15 residues. Germline CDR1 and CDR2: SNHLY and FYNNEI. The V gene end was trimmed by 5 bases and the J gene end by 7 bases; junction bases not matched to a gene: 6. The CDR3 DNA is TGTGCCAGCAGTCTTCTAGCGGGGGGGCTAAATGAGCAGTTCTTC. It specifies CASSLLAGGLNEQFF.

The chain carries TRBV30 and TRBJ1-2, with a tentative D call TRBD1 (6 bases). Between the trimmed V and J ends, which lost 8 bases and 4 bases, there was a span of 14 bases. Germline V gives CDR1 GTSNPN, CDR2 SVGIG (reference sequence). This CDR3 has 12 amino acids. Written as DNA, the CDR3 is TGTGCCCAGGGAGGGGGTCCCTATGGCTACACCTTC. This encodes CAQGGGPYGYTF.

The rearrangement links TRBV11-3 to TRBJ2-5; 11 positions match TRBD2. The CDR3 runs 15 residues. V lost 6 bases, J lost 3 bases, and 6 bases stayed unmatched. Germline V lookup: CDR1 SGHNT, CDR2 YENEEA. CDR3 protein: CASRDSGRAEETQYF. In DNA form, the CDR3 reads TGTGCCAGCAGAGATAGCGGGAGGGCCGAAGAGACCCAGTACTTC.

This CDR3 is CASSQVWAGDQETQYF. As DNA, the CDR3 is TGCGCCAGCAGCCAAGTTTGGGCGGGAGATCAAGAGACCCAGTACTTC. The J gene is TRBJ2-5, the V gene TRBV4-1, with TRBD2 identical over 7 bases. V was pared by 1 base and J by 2 bases, with 7 bases of the junction left unmatched. CDR3 size: 16 residues. Looked up from germline, CDR1 is MGHRA and CDR2 is YSYEKL.

CDR3 sequence: CASSVDPGETQYF. CDR3 coding DNA: TGTGCCAGCAGCGTAGATCCGGGGGAGACCCAGTACTTC. The rearrangement links TRBV9 to TRBJ2-5, with D tentatively TRBD2 (5 bases). Trimming removed 0 bases at V and 5 bases at J, with 8 bases between. Germline assignment: CDR1 SGDLS and CDR2 YYNGEE. CDR3 length equals 13 residues.

This chain connects TRBV10-3 to TRBJ1-2; D may be TRBD1 (5 bases). Germline CDR1 is ENHRY and CDR2 is SYGVKD. The V end was cut by 4 bases, the J end by 4 bases, with 10 bases between. This CDR3 is 13 amino acids long. CDR3 in amino acids: CAISVDQGYGYTF. CDR3 DNA: TGTGCCATCAGTGTCGATCAGGGCTATGGCTACACCTTC.

V gene TRBV9 combines with J gene TRBJ2-3, with TRBD1 as a possible D gene (6 bases). The V gene's germline CDR1 is SGDLS and CDR2 YYNGEE. Deletions cut 2 bases from V and 2 bases from J, with 15 bases between. The CDR3 length is 16 residues. CDR3 region: CASSVGQGPPTDTQYF. CDR3 DNA sequence: TGTGCCAGCAGCGTGGGGCAGGGGCCCCCCACAGATACGCAGTATTTT.

V and J are TRBV30 and TRBJ1-5; D perhaps matches TRBD1 (5 bases). V lost 0 bases and J lost 8, with 11 bases in between. This CDR3 is 13 amino acids long. Germline CDR1 is GTSNPN and CDR2 is SVGIG (reference sequence). The CDR3, as DNA: TGTGCCTGGAGTGTGGGGGGGTACGAGCCCCAGCATTTT. Amino acid sequence: CAWSVGGYEPQHF.

The chain carries TRBV30 and TRBJ2-3; D is perhaps TRBD2 (6 bases). Germline V CDR1 and CDR2: GTSNPN, SVGIG (reference sequence). The CDR3 extends over 14 amino acids. The ends were cut back, 1 base at V and 3 bases at J, with 11 bases in the middle. The CDR3 coding sequence is TGTGCCTGGAGTGCGACCGGACTAACAGATACGCAGTATTTT. Translating gives CAWSATGLTDTQYF.

About this clone itself: One junction end disagrees with the germline gene, perhaps due to a read error. As DNA, the CDR3 is TGTGCCACCAGCTTCGACGGAGCCGGGAATGGCTACACCTTC. Translation gives CATSFDGAGNGYTF. The V and J genes are TRBV7-9 and TRBJ1-2; D gene unclear. The CDR3 is made up of 14 amino acids. CDR1 is SEHNR and CDR2 is FQNEAQ in the germline V gene (reference sequence).

This chain connects TRBV7-2 to TRBJ2-3; D gene unclear. CDR1 and CDR2 (germline): SGHTA, FQGNSA. The CDR3 extends over 12 amino acids. V lost 5 bases, J lost 2 bases, and 5 bases lay in between. CDR3 in amino acids: CASSANTDTQYF. The CDR3 DNA sequence: TGTGCCAGCAGCGCGAACACAGATACGCAGTATTTT.

The genes are TRBV5-1 and TRBJ2-7; D possibly corresponds to TRBD1 (5 bases). V gave up 2 bases and J gave up 3 bases, with 12 bases separating them. The CDR3 has 14 residues. In germline, CDR1 is SGHRS, CDR2 YFSETQ. CDR3 sequence: CASSFDSTRYEQYF. The CDR3 DNA is TGCGCCAGCAGCTTTGACAGTACTCGCTACGAGCAGTACTTC.

The chain links TRBV2 to TRBJ2-7, with D possibly TRBD2 on 6 matching bases. The CDR3 is 16 amino acids. Trimming pared 6 bases from V and 5 bases from J, leaving 23 bases between. Germline CDR1 reads SNHLY; CDR2 reads FYNNEI. Here the CDR3 DNA reads TGTGCCAGCAGGCAGCCCTGGGACTGGATGACCAACGAGCAGTACTTC. This encodes CASRQPWDWMTNEQYF.

The chain employs TRBV4-3 and TRBJ2-7; 8 positions match TRBD1. J lost 4 bases, V lost 3 bases, and 5 bases had no gene match. CDR3 length equals 14 residues. The germline CDR1 and CDR2 sequences are LGHNA and YSLEER. CDR3 protein: CASSHSQGAYEQYF. The DNA for the CDR3 is TGCGCCAGCAGCCACAGCCAGGGGGCTTACGAGCAGTACTTC.

This chain uses TRBV18 with TRBJ2-2, with 9 bases identical to TRBD1. The V gene's germline CDR1 is KGHSH and CDR2 LQKENI. The junction had 10 bases not matched to a gene; V was cut back by 3 bases and J by 2 bases. The CDR3 length is 18 residues. For the CDR3, the DNA is TGTGCCAGCTCACCCCAAACCGCACAGGGGGCTAACACCGGGGAGCTGTTTTTT. Protein sequence: CASSPQTAQGANTGELFF.

The V and J genes are TRBV5-6 and TRBJ1-2; 9 nucleotides line up with TRBD1. Per the germline V gene, CDR1 is SGHDT and CDR2 is YYEEEE. The V segment lost 2 bases and the J segment 4 bases; nucleotides outside the gene matches: 9. The length of the CDR3 is 16 residues. The CDR3 region has the DNA TGTGCCAGCAGCTTCCGGGACAGGGAGCGACCCTATGGCTACACCTTC. Amino acids: CASSFRDRERPYGYTF.

This clone was seen a single time. The genes are TRBV7-9 and TRBJ1-1, with D perhaps TRBD1 (6 bases). The CDR3 length is 14 residues. Germline V gene lookup returns CDR1 SEHNR and CDR2 FQNEAQ (reference sequence). Trimming took 5 bases from V and 4 from J, leaving 14 bases between them. CDR3 amino acids: CASSMGQAGTEAFF. The CDR3 DNA is TGTGCCAGCAGCATGGGACAAGCAGGCACTGAAGCTTTCTTT.